This T cell receptor beta chain originates from a study of sequential checkpoint blockade in melanoma. Stated treatment: randomized to nivolumab then ipilimumab (arm A) or the reverse (arm B). The germline V gene encodes CDR1 SGDLS and CDR2 YYNGEE. The CDR3 is 15 residues long. V lost 3 bases and J lost 2, with 12 bases in between. This clone has a single count. Data came from immunoSEQ multiplex PCR; TCRdb stores just in-frame clones and leaves some out. The sample has some 15,000 clones; roughly 72% are singletons. The sequences come from CD8+ T cells sorted from blood (inferred from file names), collected from a patient given nivolumab and ipilimumab in sequence. This sequence originates from a human donor with melanoma. This chain links TRBV9 with TRBJ1-3; the D gene is possibly TRBD1 (5 bases). This chain's CDR3 is CASSGGTIAGNTIYF. DNA for the CDR3: TGTGCCAGCAGCGGCGGGACTATTGCTGGAAACACCATATATTTT.